The clone carrying this T cell receptor beta chain came up a few times. Its antigen remains unidentified. RNA in amounts of roughly 0.5 to 1 ug was reverse transcribed with random hexamers. TCR beta CDR3 was amplified by immunoSEQ multiplex PCR. This amplification extended across 54 Vbeta and 13 Jbeta segments. One entry per CDR3 protein results from TCRdb running MiXCR on the immunoSEQ multiplex PCR reads. The table lists about 60,000 distinct CDR3 sequences, around 96% of them singletons, with less than 0.65% in the top ten. This entry comes from a study of CD8 T cells in Susac syndrome. General study findings and limits: The study's TCR sequencing and HLA analysis drew on a certain number of individuals. That number was acknowledged as relatively small.

Sequencing targeted TCR beta in blood CD8+ and CD4+ T cells. FACS was used to enrich TEMRA cells, whereas the CD8+ and CD4+ T cells were obtained by negative isolation. Trimming at V came to 1 base and at J to 5 bases, leaving 3 bases not matched to a gene. The CDR3 totals 15 residues. CDR1 and CDR2 from the germline V gene are SGDLS and YYNGEE. The sequenced sample was CD8+ T cells from PBMCs. The source is a human donor with multiple sclerosis. The genes are TRBV9 and TRBJ2-1; 10 bases line up with TRBD2. CDR3: CASSVTGLADNEQFF. CDR3 DNA: TGTGCCAGCAGCGTAACCGGACTAGCGGACAATGAGCAGTTCTTC.